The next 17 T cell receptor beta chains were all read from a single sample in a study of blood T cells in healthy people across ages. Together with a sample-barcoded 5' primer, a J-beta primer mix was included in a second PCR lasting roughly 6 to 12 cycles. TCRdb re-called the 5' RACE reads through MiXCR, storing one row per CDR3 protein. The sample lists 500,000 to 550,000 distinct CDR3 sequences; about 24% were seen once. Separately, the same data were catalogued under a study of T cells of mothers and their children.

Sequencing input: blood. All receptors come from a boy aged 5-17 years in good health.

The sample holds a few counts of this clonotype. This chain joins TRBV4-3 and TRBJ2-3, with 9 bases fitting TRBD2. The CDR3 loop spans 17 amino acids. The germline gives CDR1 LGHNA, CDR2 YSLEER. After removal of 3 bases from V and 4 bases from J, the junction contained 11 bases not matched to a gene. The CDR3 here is CASSHQLAGVMADTQYF. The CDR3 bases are TGCGCCAGCAGCCACCAATTAGCGGGAGTTATGGCAGATACGCAGTATTTT.

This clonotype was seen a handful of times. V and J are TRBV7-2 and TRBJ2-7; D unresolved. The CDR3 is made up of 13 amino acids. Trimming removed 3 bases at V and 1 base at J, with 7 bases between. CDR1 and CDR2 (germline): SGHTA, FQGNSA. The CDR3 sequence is CASSFWHSYEQYF. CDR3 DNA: TGTGCCAGCAGCTTTTGGCATTCCTACGAGCAGTACTTC. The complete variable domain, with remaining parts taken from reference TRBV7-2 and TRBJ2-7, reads GAGVSQSPSNKVTEKGKDVELRCDPISGHTALYWYRQSLGQGLEFLIYFQGNSAPDKSGLPSDRFSAERTGGSVSTLTIQRTQQEDSAVYLCASSFWHSYEQYFGPGTRLTVT.

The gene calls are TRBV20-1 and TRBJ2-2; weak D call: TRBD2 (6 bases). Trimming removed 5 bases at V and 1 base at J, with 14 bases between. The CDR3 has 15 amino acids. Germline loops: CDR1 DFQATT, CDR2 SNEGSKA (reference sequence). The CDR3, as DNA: TGCAGTGCTTCCCTGGGGCGGGGGAACACCGGGGAGCTGTTTTTT. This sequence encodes CSASLGRGNTGELFF.

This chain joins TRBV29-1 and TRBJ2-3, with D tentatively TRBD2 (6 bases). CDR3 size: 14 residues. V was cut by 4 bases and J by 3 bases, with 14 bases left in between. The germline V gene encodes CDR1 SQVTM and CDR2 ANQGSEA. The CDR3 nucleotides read TGCAGCGTTGTAGTTGCGGGGTGGACAGATACGCAGTATTTT. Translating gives CSVVVAGWTDTQYF.

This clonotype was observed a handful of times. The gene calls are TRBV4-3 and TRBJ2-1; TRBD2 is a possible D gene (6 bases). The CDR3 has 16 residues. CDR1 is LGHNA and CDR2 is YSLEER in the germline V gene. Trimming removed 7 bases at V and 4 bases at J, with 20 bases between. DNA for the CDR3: TGCGCCAGCACTCACTCTGTGGGGGGATCGTACAATGAGCAGTTCTTC. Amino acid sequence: CASTHSVGGSYNEQFF.

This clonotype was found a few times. The CDR3 DNA is TGTGCCAGCAGTGCTGACGGACTTGGGGCCCTCCACTTT. Protein: CASSADGLGALHF. This chain joins TRBV7-2 and TRBJ1-6; D is uncertain. The germline gives CDR1 SGHTA, CDR2 FQGNSA. V lost 6 bases, J lost 14 bases, and 17 bases lay in between. This CDR3 is built from 13 residues.

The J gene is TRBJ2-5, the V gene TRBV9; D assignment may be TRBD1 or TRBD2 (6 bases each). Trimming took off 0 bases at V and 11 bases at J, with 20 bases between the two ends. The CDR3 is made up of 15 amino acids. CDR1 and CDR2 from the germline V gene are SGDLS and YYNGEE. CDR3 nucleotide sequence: TGTGCCAGCAGCGTAGGTATGGGGGCCTCGGGGGAGCAGTACTTC. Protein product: CASSVGMGASGEQYF.

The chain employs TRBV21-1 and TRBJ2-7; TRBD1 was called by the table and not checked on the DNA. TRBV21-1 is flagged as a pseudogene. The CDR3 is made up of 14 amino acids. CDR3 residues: CASSKLFAGHEQYF. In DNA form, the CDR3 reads TGTGCCAGCAGCAAATTGTTCGCAGGGCACGAGCAGTACTTC.

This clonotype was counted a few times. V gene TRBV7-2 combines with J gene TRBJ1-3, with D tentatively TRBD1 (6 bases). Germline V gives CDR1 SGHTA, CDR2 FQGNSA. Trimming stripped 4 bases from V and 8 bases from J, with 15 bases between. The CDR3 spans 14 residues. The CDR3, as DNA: TGTGCCAGCAGCTGGGGGACATCCGGGGACACCATATATTTT. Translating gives CASSWGTSGDTIYF.

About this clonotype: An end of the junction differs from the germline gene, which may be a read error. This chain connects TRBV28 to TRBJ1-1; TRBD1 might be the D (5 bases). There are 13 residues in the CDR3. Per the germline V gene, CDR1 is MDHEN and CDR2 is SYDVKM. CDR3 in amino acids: CACRPPTRGKAFF. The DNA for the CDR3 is TGTGCCTGCAGGCCCCCGACGAGGGGAAAAGCTTTCTTT. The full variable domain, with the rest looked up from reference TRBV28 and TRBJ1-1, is DVKVTQSSRYLVKRTGEKVFLECVQDMDHENMFWYRQDPGLGLRLIYFSYDVKMKEKGDIPEGYSVSREKKERFSLILESASTNQTSMYLCACRPPTRGKAFFGQGTRLTVV.

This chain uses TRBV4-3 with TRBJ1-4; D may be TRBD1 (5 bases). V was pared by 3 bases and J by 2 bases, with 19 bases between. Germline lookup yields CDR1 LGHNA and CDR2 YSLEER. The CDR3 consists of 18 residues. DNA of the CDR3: TGCGCCAGCAGCCATATTTTGGGGCGAGGTGGCACTAATGAAAAACTGTTTTTT. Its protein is CASSHILGRGGTNEKLFF.

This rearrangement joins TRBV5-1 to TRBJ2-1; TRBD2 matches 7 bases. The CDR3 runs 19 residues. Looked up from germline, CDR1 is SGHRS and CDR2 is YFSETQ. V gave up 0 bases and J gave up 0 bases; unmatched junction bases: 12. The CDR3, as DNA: TGCGCCAGCAGCTTGGCCAAGAACGGGGGGAAACTCTCCTACAATGAGCAGTTCTTC. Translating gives CASSLAKNGGKLSYNEQFF.

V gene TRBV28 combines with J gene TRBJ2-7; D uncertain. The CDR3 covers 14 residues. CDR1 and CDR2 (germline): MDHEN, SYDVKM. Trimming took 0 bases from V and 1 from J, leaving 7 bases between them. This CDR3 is CASSLWDGSYEQYF. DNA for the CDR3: TGTGCCAGCAGTTTATGGGACGGATCCTACGAGCAGTACTTC.

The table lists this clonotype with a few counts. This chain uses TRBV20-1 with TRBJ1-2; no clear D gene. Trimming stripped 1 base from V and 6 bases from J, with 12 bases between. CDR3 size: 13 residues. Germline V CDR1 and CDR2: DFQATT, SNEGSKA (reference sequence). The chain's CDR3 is CSARVEGANGYTF. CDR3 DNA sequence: TGCAGTGCTAGAGTTGAGGGTGCTAATGGCTACACCTTC.

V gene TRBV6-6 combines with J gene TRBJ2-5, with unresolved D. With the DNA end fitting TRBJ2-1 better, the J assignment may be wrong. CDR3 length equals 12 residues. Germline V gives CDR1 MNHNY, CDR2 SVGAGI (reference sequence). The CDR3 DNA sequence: TGTGCCAGCAGGTCTCTCGTGACCCCTCAGTTCTTC. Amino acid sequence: CASRSLVTPQFF.

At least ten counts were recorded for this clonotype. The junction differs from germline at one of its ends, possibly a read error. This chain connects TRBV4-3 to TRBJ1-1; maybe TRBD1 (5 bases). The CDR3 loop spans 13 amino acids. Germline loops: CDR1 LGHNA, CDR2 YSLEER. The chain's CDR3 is CASSRGPNTEAFF. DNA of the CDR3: TGTGCCAGCAGTCGGGGCCCGAACACTGAAGCTTTCTTT.

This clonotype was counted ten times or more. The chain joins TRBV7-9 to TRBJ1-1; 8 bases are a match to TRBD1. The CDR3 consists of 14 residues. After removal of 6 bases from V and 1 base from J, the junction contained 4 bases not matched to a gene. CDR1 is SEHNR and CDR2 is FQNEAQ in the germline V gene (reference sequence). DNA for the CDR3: TGTGCCAGCAGAGCGGACAGGGCGAACACTGAAGCTTTCTTT. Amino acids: CASRADRANTEAFF.